This T cell receptor beta chain was recorded in a study of T cell repertoires in cytomegalovirus infection. Per the germline V gene, CDR1 is SQVTM and CDR2 is ANQGSEA. J lost 7 bases, V lost 3 bases, and 7 bases had no gene match. This CDR3 has 14 residues. This clonotype is a singleton in its sample. Antigen: not known. TCRdb re-analysed the reads in MiXCR, keeping a single row per CDR3 protein. Among fewer than 1,000,000 distinct CDR3 sequences listed, around a third were seen once. Here the sequenced sample was cultured CD8+ T cells from PBMCs, taken from culture after CMV antigen stimulation. The V gene is TRBV29-1, the J gene TRBJ2-3, with 10 bases identical to TRBD2. This sequence originates from a human donor in good health (CMV status not recorded). Some clones in this sample may be carry-over from other donors' samples. CDR3 region: CSVEGSGGENTQYF. Here the CDR3 DNA reads TGCAGCGTTGAGGGAAGCGGGGGGGAAAATACGCAGTATTTT.